This record looks at one TCR beta chain sequence and its context. Trimming removed 3 bases from V and 1 base from J; junction bases left unmatched: 0. The germline gives CDR1 LNHDA, CDR2 SQIVND (reference sequence). The CDR3 is made up of 15 amino acids. This entry belongs to a study of blood T cell repertoires in COVID-19. Across the whole study: The United States, Italy and Spain supplied acute and convalescent COVID-19 samples. Sources were T cells, B-cell-depleted T cells, or PBMCs; the material itself was cDNA or gDNA.

Data came from immunoSEQ multiplex PCR; TCRdb stores just in-frame clones and leaves some out. The sample includes about 53,000 clones, more than 60% of them seen just once. The source is a human donor with active or convalescent COVID-19. The donor label of this sample is uncertain. The chain has TRBV19 and TRBJ2-6, with 7 positions matching TRBD1. The sequencing input was peripheral blood. CDR3 sequence (DNA): TGTGCCAGTAGTATGACAGGGTCTGGGGCCAACGTCCTGACTTTC. It is translated as CASSMTGSGANVLTF.